The 16 T cell receptor beta chains in this list originate from one sample, sequenced in a study of lymphopenia after photon versus proton radiotherapy. Only in-frame clones appear in the TCRdb table, and some are missing; sequencing was by immunoSEQ multiplex PCR. The sample yields tens of thousands of clones, approximately 88% seen once. The sample consisted of peripheral blood, taken from a patient treated with proton-based radiotherapy. The receptors were gathered from a man in his 60s with pancreatic cancer.

The chain employs TRBV5-1 and TRBJ2-7; TRBD2 matches 7 bases. The CDR3 contains 16 residues. Germline CDR1 reads SGHRS; CDR2 reads YFSETQ. Trimming removed 0 bases from V and 0 bases from J; junction bases left unmatched: 6. CDR3 sequence (DNA): TGCGCCAGCAGCTTGGATGCGGGAGTCCTCTCCTACGAGCAGTACTTC. Amino acids: CASSLDAGVLSYEQYF.

The rearrangement joins TRBV7-9 to TRBJ2-3; a weak D match, TRBD2 (5 bases). Per the germline V gene, CDR1 is SEHNR and CDR2 is FQNEAQ (reference sequence). The CDR3 is made up of 15 amino acids. V lost 5 bases, J lost 1 base, and 13 bases lay in between. CDR3 sequence reads: CASSPRGEGTDTQYF. In DNA, the CDR3 is TGTGCCAGCAGCCCTCGGGGAGAGGGCACAGATACGCAGTATTTT.

The V and J genes are TRBV19 and TRBJ1-2; D perhaps matches TRBD1 (5 bases). Trimming took off 7 bases at V and 1 base at J, with 13 bases between the two ends. CDR1 is LNHDA and CDR2 is SQIVND in the germline V gene (reference sequence). This CDR3 contains 14 residues. The CDR3 nucleotides read TGTGCCAGTAAAACAGGTCAATTTAACTATGGCTACACCTTC. As protein: CASKTGQFNYGYTF.

The genes are TRBV7-9 and TRBJ1-6; no clear D. Trimming left V 6 bases short and J 4 bases short, with 4 bases between. Germline lookup yields CDR1 SEHNR and CDR2 FQNEAQ (reference sequence). This CDR3 contains 12 residues. CDR3 loop: CASRTYNSPLHF. The CDR3 nucleotides are TGTGCCAGCAGAACATATAATTCACCCCTCCACTTT.

Comments on this clone: An end of the junction does not agree with germline; a read error may underlie this. The V and J genes are TRBV18 and TRBJ2-3; 10 bases align to TRBD1. This CDR3 has 13 residues. CDR1 is KGHSH and CDR2 is LQKENI in the germline V gene. The CDR3 DNA reads TGTGCCAGCTCACCAGGACAGGGGGATAAGCAGTATTTT. Translating gives CASSPGQGDKQYF.

A word on this clone: The same CDR3 is also encoded by other DNA sequences in this sample. The J gene is TRBJ1-1, the V gene TRBV6-5; no firm D call. From germline, CDR1 is MNHEY and CDR2 SVGAGI. V was cut by 2 bases and J by 1 base, with 5 bases left in between. This CDR3 is built from 13 residues. The CDR3 region has the DNA TGTGCCAGCAGTTACGGACGGAACACTGAAGCTTTCTTT. It specifies CASSYGRNTEAFF.

This chain connects TRBV9 to TRBJ1-1; D is undetermined. V lost 4 bases to trimming and J lost 1 base, with 17 bases between them. The CDR3 length is 16 residues. The V gene's germline CDR1 is SGDLS and CDR2 YYNGEE. This CDR3 reads CASSPTRGSKNTEAFF. CDR3 DNA sequence: TGTGCCAGCAGCCCGACACGCGGGTCGAAGAACACTGAAGCTTTCTTT.

The chain links TRBV28 to TRBJ2-1; 7 nucleotides match TRBD2. The CDR3 extends over 13 amino acids. The V and J ends lost 8 bases and 7 bases, in that order; junction bases with no gene match: 8. Germline V lookup: CDR1 MDHEN, CDR2 SYDVKM. The CDR3 region has the DNA TGTGCCAGCGGCAGGCCGGGGGGAAATGAGCAGTTCTTC. Protein: CASGRPGGNEQFF.

The rearrangement joins TRBV18 to TRBJ1-1; D remains ambiguous. The V gene lost 1 base and the J gene lost 1 base, with 7 bases spanning the gap. Germline CDR1 reads KGHSH; CDR2 reads LQKENI. The CDR3 has 14 amino acids. The CDR3 loop reads CASSPLGKNTEAFF. The CDR3 coding sequence is TGTGCCAGCTCACCACTCGGAAAGAACACTGAAGCTTTCTTT.

The V and J genes are TRBV12-2 and TRBJ2-3; the table assigns TRBD1, which was not confirmed against the DNA. TRBV12-2 is deemed a pseudogene. This CDR3 has 12 amino acids. The CDR3: CASSPPGDTQYF. The CDR3, as DNA: TGTGCCAGCAGCCCCCCAGGAGATACGCAGTATTTT.

The chain carries TRBV7-3 and TRBJ2-1; possibly TRBD1 for D (6 bases). V lost 5 bases, J lost 3 bases, and 14 bases lay in between. Germline CDR1 is SGHTA and CDR2 is FQGTGA. CDR3 size: 15 residues. DNA of the CDR3: TGTGCCAGCAGCCCTCCGGGACATATCTACAATGAGCAGTTCTTC. Its protein is CASSPPGHIYNEQFF. The whole variable domain, remainder taken from reference TRBV7-3 and TRBJ2-1, is GAGVSQTPSNKVTEKGKYVELRCDPISGHTALYWYRQSLGQGPEFLIYFQGTGAADDSGLPNDRFFAVRPEGSVSTLKIQRTERGDSAVYLCASSPPGHIYNEQFFGPGTRLTVL.

This chain links TRBV28 with TRBJ1-4; no clear D. This CDR3 contains 13 residues. V was trimmed by 2 bases and J by 8 bases, leaving 9 bases between them. CDR1 and CDR2 (germline): MDHEN, SYDVKM. CDR3 in amino acids: CASSLRRVEKLFF. CDR3 nucleotide sequence: TGTGCCAGCAGTTTACGTAGGGTCGAAAAACTGTTTTTT.

Only a few counts were recorded for this clone. This CDR3 reads CASSGLERNQPQHF. CDR3 nucleotide sequence: TGTGCCAGCAGTGGACTTGAAAGGAACCAGCCCCAGCATTTT. The rearrangement joins TRBV2 to TRBJ1-5, with D unresolved. Germline values: CDR1 SNHLY, CDR2 FYNNEI. This CDR3 is 14 amino acids long. Between the trimmed V and J ends, which lost 4 bases and 7 bases, there was a span of 14 bases.

The chain couples TRBV30 to TRBJ2-2; 11 positions match TRBD2. The CDR3 sequence is 14 residues long. Per germline, CDR1 GTSNPN and CDR2 SVGIG (reference sequence). The junction had 8 bases not matched to a gene; V was cut back by 8 bases and J by 6 bases. The CDR3 loop is CARTSGSTSGELFF. In nucleotides, the CDR3 is TGTGCCCGTACTAGCGGGAGTACGTCCGGGGAGCTGTTTTTT.

The V call is TRBV29-1, the J call TRBJ2-7, with 9 bases matching TRBD2. Germline V CDR1 and CDR2: SQVTM, ANQGSEA. The CDR3 is made up of 13 amino acids. V was pared by 6 bases and J by 7 bases, with 10 bases of the junction left unmatched. Written as DNA, the CDR3 is TGCAGCGTCCGCGCTAGCGGGACCTGGGAGCAGTACTTC. Encoded protein: CSVRASGTWEQYF.

J is TRBJ1-1 and V is TRBV11-2; a possible D gene is TRBD1 (6 bases). Germline V gives CDR1 SGHAT, CDR2 FQNNGV. The CDR3 is made up of 18 amino acids. V shed 5 bases and J shed 0 bases, with 22 bases lying between them. The CDR3 sequence is CASSTPSWGRRMNTEAFF. CDR3 nucleotides: TGTGCCAGCAGCACCCCGTCGTGGGGGCGCAGGATGAACACTGAAGCTTTCTTT.